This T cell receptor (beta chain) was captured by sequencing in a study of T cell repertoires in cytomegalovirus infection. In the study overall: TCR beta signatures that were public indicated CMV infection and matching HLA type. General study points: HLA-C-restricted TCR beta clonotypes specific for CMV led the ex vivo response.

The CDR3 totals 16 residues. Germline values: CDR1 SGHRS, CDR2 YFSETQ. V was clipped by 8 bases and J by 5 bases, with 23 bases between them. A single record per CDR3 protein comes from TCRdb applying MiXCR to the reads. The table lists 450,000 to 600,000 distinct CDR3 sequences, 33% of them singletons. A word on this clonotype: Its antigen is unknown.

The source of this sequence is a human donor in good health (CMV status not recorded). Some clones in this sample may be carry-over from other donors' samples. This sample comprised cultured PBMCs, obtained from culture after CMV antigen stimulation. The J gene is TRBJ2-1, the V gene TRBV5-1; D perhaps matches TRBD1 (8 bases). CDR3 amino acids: CASSGGQGGPNNEQFF. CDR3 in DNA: TGCGCCAGTAGCGGCGGACAGGGAGGGCCGAACAATGAGCAGTTCTTC. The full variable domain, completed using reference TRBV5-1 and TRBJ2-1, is KAGVTQTPRYLIKTRGQQVTLSCSPISGHRSVSWYQQTPGQGLQFLFEYFSETQRNKGNFPGRFSGRQFSNSRSEMNVSTLELGDSALYLCASSGGQGGPNNEQFFGPGTRLTVL.